A selection of T cell receptor beta chains follows, all from one sample in a study of OX40 agonist ivuxolimab in advanced cancers. This table comes from immunoSEQ multiplex PCR, and its TCRdb copy is limited to in-frame clones, with some not included. The table records tens of thousands of clones, roughly 89% of them present only once. The sequencing here drew on CD4+ or CD8+ T cells sorted from blood, taken in a trial of the OX40 agonist ivuxolimab. The origin of the receptors is an adult with an advanced solid tumor such as melanoma, head and neck, liver or kidney cancer. Each CDR3 is given with its conserved first and last residue. A D gene is named only where the DNA matches it firmly. Clone size, where shown, is once, few, many, or a class for clones that have expanded.

size: once; V: TRBV29-1; D: TRBD1; J: TRBJ1-2; DNA: TGCAGCGTGGACGTATCCAGGGGGGGAGGTGGCTACACCTTC; CDR3: CSVDVSRGGGGYTF
size: .; V: TRBV5-8; D: TRBD2; J: TRBJ2-2; DNA: TGTGCCAGCAGGCCGGGACTAGCCATCGGGGAGCTGTTTTTT; CDR3: CASRPGLAIGELFF
size: .; V: TRBV6-1; D: .; J: TRBJ1-5; DNA: TGTGCCAGCAGTGACCCGGGACTGTTATACAAGAGCAATCAGCCCCAGCATTTT; CDR3: CASSDPGLLYKSNQPQHF
size: .; V: TRBV7-3; D: .; J: TRBJ2-6; DNA: TGTGCCAGCAGCCCATTAACAGGGACCGGGGCCAACGTCCTGACTTTC; CDR3: CASSPLTGTGANVLTF
size: .; V: TRBV7-3; D: .; J: TRBJ2-6; DNA: TGTGCCAGCAGCTTAACTTCGAGCTCTGGGGCCAACGTCCTGACTTTC; CDR3: CASSLTSSSGANVLTF
size: .; V: TRBV5-6; D: .; J: TRBJ2-3; DNA: TGTGCCAGCAGCTATATGGGGGCAGATACGCAGTATTTT; CDR3: CASSYMGADTQYF
size: .; V: TRBV19; D: TRBD2; J: TRBJ2-1; DNA: TGTGCCAGTAGTATTGATAGCGGGAGTCACAATGAGCAGTTCTTC; CDR3: CASSIDSGSHNEQFF
size: .; V: TRBV10-3; D: .; J: TRBJ2-5; DNA: TGTGCCATCAGTGAGTCGCTACCGCCAGCCGAAACCCAGTACTTC; CDR3: CAISESLPPAETQYF
size: .; V: TRBV9; D: TRBD2; J: TRBJ2-3; DNA: TGTGCCAGCAGCGTAGTTGATAGCGGGGGCACAGATACGCAGTATTTT; CDR3: CASSVVDSGGTDTQYF
size: .; V: TRBV11-2; D: .; J: TRBJ1-2; DNA: TGTGCCAGCAGCTCCGGTATAGTGGGCAACTATGGCTACACCTTC; CDR3: CASSSGIVGNYGYTF
size: .; V: TRBV29-1; D: .; J: TRBJ2-2; DNA: TGCAGCGTTCGGCAGGGGGGCACCGGGGAGCTGTTTTTT; CDR3: CSVRQGGTGELFF
size: .; V: TRBV5-5; D: .; J: TRBJ1-1; DNA: TGTGCCAGCAGCTTACAGAATCGGGCTGAAGCTTTCTTT; CDR3: CASSLQNRAEAFF
size: .; V: TRBV7-9; D: TRBD1; J: TRBJ1-4; DNA: TGTGCCAGCAGCCGTGGACAGGGGAGTGAAAAACTGTTTTTT; CDR3: CASSRGQGSEKLFF
size: .; V: TRBV6-5; D: TRBD1; J: TRBJ1-2; DNA: TGTGCCAGCAGTGGACAGGGTGTAAACACCTTC; CDR3: CASSGQGVNTF
size: .; V: TRBV18; D: .; J: TRBJ2-3; DNA: TGTGCCAGCTCACCACCGTCCGACTCTGGAGATACGCAGTATTTT; CDR3: CASSPPSDSGDTQYF
size: .; V: TRBV7-3; D: TRBD2; J: TRBJ2-3; DNA: TGTGCCAGCAGCTTAACTGGGACTAGCGGCACAGATACGCAGTATTTT; CDR3: CASSLTGTSGTDTQYF
size: few; V: TRBV18; D: TRBD2; J: TRBJ2-1; DNA: TGTGCCAGCTCAACGCGACTAGCGGGAGAAGGTAATGAGCAGTTCTTC; CDR3: CASSTRLAGEGNEQFF
size: .; V: TRBV7-9; D: .; J: TRBJ1-2; DNA: TGTGCCAGCAGCTTAGGAGCGGGAAACTATGGCTACACCTTC; CDR3: CASSLGAGNYGYTF
size: .; V: TRBV2; D: .; J: TRBJ1-1; DNA: TGTGCCAGCGAAATAGCCATGGGGCAGAGGAACACTGAAGCTTTCTTT; CDR3: CASEIAMGQRNTEAFF
size: .; V: TRBV7-9; D: .; J: TRBJ1-1; DNA: TGTGCCAGCAGCTCCCGAATGGGGGGATTTAACACTGAAGCTTTCTTT; CDR3: CASSSRMGGFNTEAFF
size: .; V: TRBV15; D: .; J: TRBJ1-5; DNA: TGTGCCACCAGCAGAGATAGGCGGAGCAATCAGCCCCAGCATTTT; CDR3: CATSRDRRSNQPQHF
size: .; V: TRBV4-2; D: TRBD1; J: TRBJ2-7; DNA: TGTGCCAGCAGCCAAGCGGACAGGTCGGGCGAGCAGTACTTC; CDR3: CASSQADRSGEQYF
size: .; V: TRBV14; D: TRBD1; J: TRBJ1-3; DNA: TGTGCCAGCAGCCCGAGGAGGGGGCTTGGAAACACCATATATTTT; CDR3: CASSPRRGLGNTIYF
size: .; V: TRBV2; D: .; J: TRBJ1-3; DNA: TGTGCCAGCAACCTACACCTCTCTGGAAACACCATATATTTT; CDR3: CASNLHLSGNTIYF
size: .; V: TRBV30; D: TRBD2; J: TRBJ2-3; DNA: TGTGCCTGGAGTTTCCTAGCGGGAGGGTCAGATACGCAGTATTTT; CDR3: CAWSFLAGGSDTQYF
size: .; V: TRBV7-9; D: TRBD1; J: TRBJ2-7; DNA: TGTGCCAGCAGCTCTGGACAGGGGAACCACGAGCAGTACTTC; CDR3: CASSSGQGNHEQYF
size: .; V: TRBV28; D: .; J: TRBJ1-2; DNA: TGTGCCAGCAGTTGGCCCATCGGTGAGCGCGTAGGCTACACCTTC; CDR3: CASSWPIGERVGYTF
size: .; V: TRBV7-2; D: TRBD1; J: TRBJ1-3; DNA: TGTGCCAGCAGCTTACGGACAGGGGGTGCTGGAAACACCATATATTTT; CDR3: CASSLRTGGAGNTIYF
size: .; V: TRBV5-1; D: .; J: TRBJ2-7; DNA: TGCGCCAGCAGCTTTTGGGACTCCTACGAGCAGTACTTC; CDR3: CASSFWDSYEQYF
size: .; V: TRBV10-3; D: .; J: TRBJ2-1; DNA: TGTGCCATCAGGCCCATAGGACCCTCCTACAATGAGCAGTTCTTC; CDR3: CAIRPIGPSYNEQFF
size: .; V: TRBV11-2; D: .; J: TRBJ1-4; DNA: TGTGCCAGCAGCTTAGGCTTGCCTAGTGAAAAACTGTTTTTT; CDR3: CASSLGLPSEKLFF
size: .; V: TRBV30; D: .; J: TRBJ2-5; DNA: TGTGCCTGGAGGGGGCTGGAGACCCAGTACTTC; CDR3: CAWRGLETQYF
size: .; V: TRBV14; D: .; J: TRBJ2-7; DNA: TGTGCCAGCAGCTATTCCGGGTCCCCGTACGAGCAGTACTTC; CDR3: CASSYSGSPYEQYF
size: .; V: TRBV6-9; D: TRBD1; J: TRBJ1-5; DNA: TGTGCCAGCAGCCCCAGGGGGCGCATCGAGGATCAGCCCCAGCATTTT; CDR3: CASSPRGRIEDQPQHF
size: .; V: TRBV5-5; D: .; J: TRBJ2-7; DNA: TGTGCCAGCAGCTTGGAGGCTCTACGACACCCCTACGAGCAGTACTTC; CDR3: CASSLEALRHPYEQYF
size: .; V: TRBV5-1; D: .; J: TRBJ2-3; DNA: TGCGCCAGCAGCTTGGACAGCACAGATACGCAGTATTTT; CDR3: CASSLDSTDTQYF
size: .; V: TRBV15; D: TRBD1; J: TRBJ1-5; DNA: TGTGCCACCAGCAGAGGCGGGACAGGGGTAAATCAGCCCCAGCATTTT; CDR3: CATSRGGTGVNQPQHF